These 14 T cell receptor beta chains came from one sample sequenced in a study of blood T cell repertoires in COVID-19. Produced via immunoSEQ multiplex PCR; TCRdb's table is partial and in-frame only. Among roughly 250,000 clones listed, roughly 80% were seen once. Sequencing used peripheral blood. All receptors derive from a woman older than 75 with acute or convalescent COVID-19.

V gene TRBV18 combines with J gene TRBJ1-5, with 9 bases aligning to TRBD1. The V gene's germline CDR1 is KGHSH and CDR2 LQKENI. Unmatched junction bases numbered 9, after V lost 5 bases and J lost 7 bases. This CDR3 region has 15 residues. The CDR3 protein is CASSSGTGPTQPQHF. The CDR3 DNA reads TGTGCCAGCTCATCAGGGACAGGGCCGACGCAGCCCCAGCATTTT.

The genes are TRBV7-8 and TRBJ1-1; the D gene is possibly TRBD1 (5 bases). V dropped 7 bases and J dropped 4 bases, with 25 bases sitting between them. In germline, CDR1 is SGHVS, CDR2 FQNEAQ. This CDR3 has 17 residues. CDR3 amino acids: CASILLTASSRGTEAFF. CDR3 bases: TGTGCCAGCATTCTATTGACAGCCAGCTCCCGCGGCACTGAAGCTTTCTTT.

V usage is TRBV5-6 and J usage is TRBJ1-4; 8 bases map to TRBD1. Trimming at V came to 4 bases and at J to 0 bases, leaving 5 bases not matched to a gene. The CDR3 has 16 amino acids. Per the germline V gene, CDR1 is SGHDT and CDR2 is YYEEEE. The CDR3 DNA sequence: TGTGCCAGCAGCCGGACAGGGTATGCAACTAATGAAAAACTGTTTTTT. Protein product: CASSRTGYATNEKLFF. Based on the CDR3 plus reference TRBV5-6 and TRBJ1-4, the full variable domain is DAGVTQSPTHLIKTRGQQVTLRCSPKSGHDTVSWYQQALGQGPQFIFQYYEEEERQRGNFPDRFSGHQFPNYSSELNVNALLLGDSALYLCASSRTGYATNEKLFFGSGTQLSVL.

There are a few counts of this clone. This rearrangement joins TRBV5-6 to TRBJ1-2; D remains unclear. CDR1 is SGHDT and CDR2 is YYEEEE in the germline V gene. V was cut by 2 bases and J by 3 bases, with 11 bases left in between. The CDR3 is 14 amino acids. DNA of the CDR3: TGTGCCAGCAGCTTAGGCAGGTTGGACTATGGCTACACCTTC. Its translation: CASSLGRLDYGYTF.

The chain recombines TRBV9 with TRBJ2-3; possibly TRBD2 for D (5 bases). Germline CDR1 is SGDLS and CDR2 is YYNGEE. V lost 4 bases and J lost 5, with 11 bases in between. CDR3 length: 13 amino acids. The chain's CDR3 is CASSSSRGDTQYF. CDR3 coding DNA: TGTGCCAGCAGCTCGTCCCGGGGAGATACGCAGTATTTT.

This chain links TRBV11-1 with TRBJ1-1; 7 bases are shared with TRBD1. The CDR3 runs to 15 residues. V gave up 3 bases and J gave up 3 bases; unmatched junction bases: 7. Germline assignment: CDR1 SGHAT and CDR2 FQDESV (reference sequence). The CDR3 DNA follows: TGTGCCAGCAGCTTGAGGGCAGGGGGTTACACTGAAGCTTTCTTT. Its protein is CASSLRAGGYTEAFF.

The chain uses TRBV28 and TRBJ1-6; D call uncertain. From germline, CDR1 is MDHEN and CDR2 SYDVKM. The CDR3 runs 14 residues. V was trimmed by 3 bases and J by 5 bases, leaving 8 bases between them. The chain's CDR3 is CASSLVNNNSPLHF. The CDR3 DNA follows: TGTGCCAGCAGTTTGGTGAACAATAATTCACCCCTCCACTTT.

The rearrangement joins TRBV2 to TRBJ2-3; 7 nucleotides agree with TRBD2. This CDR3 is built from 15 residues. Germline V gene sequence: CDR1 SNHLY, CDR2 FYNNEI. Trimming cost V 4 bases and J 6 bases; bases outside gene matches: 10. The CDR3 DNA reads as TGTGCCAGCAGTGCGGCGGGGGTGCGAGCGGATACGCAGTATTTT. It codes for CASSAAGVRADTQYF. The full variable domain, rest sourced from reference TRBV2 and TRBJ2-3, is EPEVTQTPSHQVTQMGQEVILRCVPISNHLYFYWYRQILGQKVEFLVSFYNNEISEKSEIFDDQFSVERPDGSNFTLKIRSTKLEDSAMYFCASSAAGVRADTQYFGPGTRLTVL.

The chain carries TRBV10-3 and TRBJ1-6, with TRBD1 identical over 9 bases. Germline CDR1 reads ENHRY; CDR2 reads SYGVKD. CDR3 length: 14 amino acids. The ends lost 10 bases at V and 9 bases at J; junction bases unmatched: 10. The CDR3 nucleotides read TGTGCCACCGCCACGGGACAGGGCACTTCACCCCTCCACTTT. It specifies CATATGQGTSPLHF.

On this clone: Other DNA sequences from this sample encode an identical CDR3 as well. The chain's CDR3 is CASSLSTGDTEAFF. The CDR3 DNA sequence: TGTGCCAGCTCACTCTCCACAGGGGACACTGAAGCTTTCTTT. V is TRBV18 and J is TRBJ1-1; 7 nucleotides line up with TRBD1. Germline V gene sequence: CDR1 KGHSH, CDR2 LQKENI. Germline trimming cut 4 bases from V and 3 bases from J; bases unmatched to any gene: 5. This CDR3 spans 14 amino acids. The variable domain in full, with the rest retrieved from reference TRBV18 and TRBJ1-1, is NAGVMQNPRHLVRRRGQEARLRCSPMKGHSHVYWYRQLPEEGLKFMVYLQKENIIDESGMPKERFSAEFPKEGPSILRIQQVVRGDSAAYFCASSLSTGDTEAFFGQGTRLTVV.

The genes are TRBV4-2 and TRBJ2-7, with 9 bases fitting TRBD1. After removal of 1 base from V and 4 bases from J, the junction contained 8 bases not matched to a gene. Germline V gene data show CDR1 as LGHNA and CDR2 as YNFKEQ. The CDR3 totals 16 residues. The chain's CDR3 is CASSQAVGQGLYEQYF. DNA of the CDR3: TGTGCCAGCAGCCAAGCTGTGGGACAGGGTTTGTACGAGCAGTACTTC.

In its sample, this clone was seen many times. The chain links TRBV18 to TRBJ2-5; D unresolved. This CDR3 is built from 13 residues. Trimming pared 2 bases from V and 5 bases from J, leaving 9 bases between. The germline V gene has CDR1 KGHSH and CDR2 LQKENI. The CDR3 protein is CASSPGGLETQYF. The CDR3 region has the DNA TGTGCCAGCTCACCAGGTGGCCTGGAGACCCAGTACTTC.

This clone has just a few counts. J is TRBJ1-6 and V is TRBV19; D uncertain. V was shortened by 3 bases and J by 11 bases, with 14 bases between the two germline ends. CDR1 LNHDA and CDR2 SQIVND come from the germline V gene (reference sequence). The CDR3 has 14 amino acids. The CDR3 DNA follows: TGTGCCAGTAGTATTCTGGCGGAACGACCACCCCTCCACTTT. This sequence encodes CASSILAERPPLHF.

The CDR3: CASSTRQSSTDTQYF. CDR3 nucleotide sequence: TGTGCCAGCAGTACCCGACAGTCTAGCACAGATACGCAGTATTTT. V is TRBV6-5 and J is TRBJ2-3; maybe TRBD1 (5 bases). The length of the CDR3 is 15 residues. V was shortened by 5 bases and J by 0 bases, with 12 bases between the two germline ends. Germline V gene lookup returns CDR1 MNHEY and CDR2 SVGAGI.